Below, one T cell receptor beta chain is given with its context. The antigen is unknown. J gave up 4 bases and V 6 bases, and 3 bases lay outside the gene matches. Germline-derived CDR1 and CDR2 are LNHDA and SQIVND (reference sequence). This CDR3 has 13 amino acids. Data came from immunoSEQ multiplex PCR; TCRdb stores just in-frame clones and leaves some out. The sample contains approximately 70,000 clones, more than 80% of which appear only once. The record originates from a study of T cells in localized non-small cell lung cancer. Overall study results and limits: Turning up in adjacent lung were a median approximately 60 of the top 100 tumor clones. Among blood samples, higher T cell density accompanied longer overall survival. Only one tumor region was sequenced, so heterogeneity remains possible.

This receptor was identified in a man between 40 and 70 years old with stage II lung adenocarcinoma. Sequencing was performed on PBMCs, taken before any cancer treatment. The rearrangement uses TRBV19 and TRBJ1-2; 9 nucleotides agree with TRBD1. The CDR3 sequence is CASRGQGGYGYTF. CDR3 bases: TGTGCCAGTAGGGGACAGGGAGGCTATGGCTACACCTTC.